Following are 14 T cell receptor beta chains from one sample sequenced in a study of cytomegalovirus exposure and HLA in healthy donors. The primer mix had 60 Vbeta and 13 Jbeta primers. Libraries were prepared by immunoSEQ multiplex PCR; TCRdb keeps only in-frame clonotypes and omits some of them. The data hold around 97,000 clones, with around 9.6% observed a single time. The sample comprised PBMCs. All receptors derive from a man aged 50-59 years in good health and CMV-seropositive.

This clone showed up just a few times. CDR3 sequence reads: CAISPGGSYEQYF. The CDR3 DNA follows: TGCGCCATTTCTCCGGGGGGCTCCTACGAGCAGTACTTC. This chain uses TRBV10-2 with TRBJ2-7, with 7 bases aligning to TRBD2. Trimming removed 10 bases from V and 0 bases from J; junction bases left unmatched: 6. The CDR3 totals 13 residues. From germline, CDR1 is WSHSY and CDR2 SAAADI.

In its sample, this clone was seen a few times. The V and J genes are TRBV6-1 and TRBJ2-7; 7 bases map to TRBD2. CDR1 is MNHNS and CDR2 is SASEGT in the germline V gene. The CDR3 has 14 amino acids. With 4 bases clipped from V and 2 bases from J, the junction kept 5 bases outside the gene matches. DNA for the CDR3: TGTGCCAGCAGTGTTAGCGGGCGAGCCTACGAGCAGTACTTC. Residues: CASSVSGRAYEQYF.

The chain links TRBV10-1 to TRBJ2-7; D unresolved. This CDR3 comprises 10 residues. The germline CDR1 and CDR2 sequences are WNHNN and SYGVQD (reference sequence). Trimming cost V 6 bases and J 4 bases, with 4 bases left between them. This chain's CDR3 is CASRLYEQYF. For the CDR3, the DNA is TGCGCCAGCAGGTTATACGAGCAGTACTTC.

This clone was seen a few times. The J gene is TRBJ2-3, the V gene TRBV4-2; 7 nucleotides agree with TRBD2. Germline V gene lookup returns CDR1 LGHNA and CDR2 YNFKEQ. With V trimmed by 1 base and J by 0 bases, 7 bases remained unmatched. CDR3 size: 17 residues. The CDR3 coding sequence is TGTGCCAGCAGCCAAGGAGCGTCCGGGAGGAGCACAGATACGCAGTATTTT. Its translation is CASSQGASGRSTDTQYF.

This clone has only a few counts. The gene calls are TRBV29-1 and TRBJ2-3; a weak D match, TRBD2 (6 bases). The CDR3 sequence is 12 residues long. From germline, CDR1 is SQVTM and CDR2 ANQGSEA. Trimming took off 7 bases at V and 0 bases at J, with 8 bases between the two ends. CDR3 sequence (DNA): TGCAGCGGGCGGGACAGCACAGATACGCAGTATTTT. This encodes CSGRDSTDTQYF.

The sample holds a few counts of this clone. The V and J genes are TRBV19 and TRBJ1-4; D not certain. The CDR3 consists of 15 residues. CDR1 is LNHDA and CDR2 is SQIVND in the germline V gene (reference sequence). Trimming pared 1 base from V and 0 bases from J, leaving 6 bases between. Here the CDR3 DNA reads TGTGCCAGTAGTATAGGCGCTGCAACTAATGAAAAACTGTTTTTT. Amino acid sequence: CASSIGAATNEKLFF.

The chain recombines TRBV11-3 with TRBJ2-5; 9 nucleotides match TRBD2. Germline CDR1 SGHNT, CDR2 YENEEA. There are 17 residues in the CDR3. Unmatched junction bases numbered 10, after V lost 1 base and J lost 4 bases. The CDR3 sequence: CASSLGGSGSGGETQYF. CDR3 nucleotide sequence: TGTGCCAGCAGCTTAGGGGGTAGCGGGAGTGGTGGAGAGACCCAGTACTTC.

This clone showed up just a few times. This chain links TRBV4-3 with TRBJ2-7, with 9 bases that match TRBD2. Germline assignment: CDR1 LGHNA and CDR2 YSLEER. The CDR3 is 16 amino acids. V was pared by 4 bases and J by 1 base, with 8 bases of the junction left unmatched. CDR3 sequence (DNA): TGCGCCAGCAGCCTCACCCGGACTAGCGCTTCCTACGAGCAGTACTTC. This sequence encodes CASSLTRTSASYEQYF.

This clone has a count of ten or more. The chain has TRBV28 and TRBJ1-2, with D possibly matching TRBD1 (6 bases). Germline assignment: CDR1 MDHEN and CDR2 SYDVKM. The CDR3 spans 13 residues. The ends were cut back, 6 bases at V and 5 bases at J, with 13 bases in the middle. The CDR3 reads CASRGQTAYGYTF. CDR3 bases: TGTGCCAGCAGAGGACAGACTGCTTATGGCTACACCTTC.

The V and J genes are TRBV19 and TRBJ1-5; D remains unclear. The V end was cut by 5 bases, the J end by 6 bases, with 11 bases between. The germline gives CDR1 LNHDA, CDR2 SQIVND (reference sequence). The CDR3 spans 13 residues. This chain's CDR3 is CASSYLGPQPQHF. CDR3 nucleotides: TGTGCCAGTAGTTACCTTGGGCCTCAGCCCCAGCATTTT. Filled out from reference TRBV19 and TRBJ1-5, the complete variable domain reads DGGITQSPKYLFRKEGQNVTLSCEQNLNHDAMYWYRQDPGQGLRLIYYSQIVNDFQKGDIAEGYSVSREKKESFPLTVTSAQKNPTAFYLCASSYLGPQPQHFGDGTRLSIL.

This chain joins TRBV28 and TRBJ2-7, with D maybe TRBD1 (6 bases). Between the trimmed V and J ends, which lost 3 bases and 4 bases, there was a span of 19 bases. The CDR3 loop spans 16 amino acids. Germline V CDR1 and CDR2: MDHEN, SYDVKM. The CDR3: CASSLDSKGRTYEQYF. CDR3 DNA sequence: TGTGCCAGCAGTTTGGACAGTAAGGGTAGGACGTACGAGCAGTACTTC.

This clone turned up a few times. V usage is TRBV18 and J usage is TRBJ1-1; tentatively, D is TRBD1 (6 bases). The CDR3 is made up of 13 amino acids. Per germline, CDR1 KGHSH and CDR2 LQKENI. With 7 bases removed from V and 0 bases from J, the gap between germline ends came to 9 bases. CDR3 bases: TGTGCCAGCTTTCAGGGGATGAACACTGAAGCTTTCTTT. This codes for CASFQGMNTEAFF.

In the case of this clone: The limits of the CDR3 on the DNA are not certain, so only TCRdb's listed CDR3 is given. This chain connects TRBV19 to TRBJ2-5; TRBD1 reflects the table's D call only, with no check against the DNA. The CDR3 has 14 residues if both end residues are counted. Germline V gives CDR1 LNHDA, CDR2 SQIVND (reference sequence). The CDR3 region is CASSIRARGETQYF.

This clone appeared a few times. The chain couples TRBV5-1 to TRBJ1-6, with a tentative D call TRBD1 (5 bases). Germline V gene sequence: CDR1 SGHRS, CDR2 YFSETQ. V dropped 6 bases and J dropped 16 bases, with 26 bases sitting between them. The CDR3 is made up of 15 amino acids. CDR3 in DNA: TGCGCCAGCAACCCAGGGCTATTGATTAATTCGGCTCTCCACTTT. This codes for CASNPGLLINSALHF.